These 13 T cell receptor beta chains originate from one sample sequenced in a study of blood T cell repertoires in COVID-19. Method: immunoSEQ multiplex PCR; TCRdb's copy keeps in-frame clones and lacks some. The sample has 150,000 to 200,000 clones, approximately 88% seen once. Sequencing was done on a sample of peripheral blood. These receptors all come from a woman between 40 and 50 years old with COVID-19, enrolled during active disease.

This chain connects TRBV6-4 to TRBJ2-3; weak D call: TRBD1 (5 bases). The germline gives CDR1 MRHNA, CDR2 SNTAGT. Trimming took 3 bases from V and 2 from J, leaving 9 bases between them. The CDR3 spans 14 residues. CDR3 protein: CASSEAGSTDTQYF. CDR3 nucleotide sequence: TGTGCCAGCAGTGAGGCAGGGTCCACAGATACGCAGTATTTT.

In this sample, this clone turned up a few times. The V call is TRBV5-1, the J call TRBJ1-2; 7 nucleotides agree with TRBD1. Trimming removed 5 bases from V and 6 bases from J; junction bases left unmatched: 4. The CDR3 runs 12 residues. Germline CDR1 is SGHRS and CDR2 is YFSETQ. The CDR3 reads CASRQGQHGYTF. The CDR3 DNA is TGCGCCAGCAGACAGGGGCAACATGGCTACACCTTC.

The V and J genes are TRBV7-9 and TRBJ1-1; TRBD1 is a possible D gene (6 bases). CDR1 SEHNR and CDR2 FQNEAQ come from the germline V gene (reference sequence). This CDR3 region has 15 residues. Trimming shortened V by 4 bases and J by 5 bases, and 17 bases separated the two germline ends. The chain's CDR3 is CASSSPPTGSTEAFF. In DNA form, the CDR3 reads TGTGCCAGCAGCTCACCCCCTACAGGGAGTACTGAAGCTTTCTTT.

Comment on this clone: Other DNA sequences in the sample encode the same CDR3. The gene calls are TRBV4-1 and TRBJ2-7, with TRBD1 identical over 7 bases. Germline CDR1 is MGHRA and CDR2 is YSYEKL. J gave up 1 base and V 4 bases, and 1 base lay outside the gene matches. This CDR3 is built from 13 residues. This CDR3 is CASSPGGSYEQYF. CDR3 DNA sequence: TGCGCCAGCAGCCCAGGGGGATCCTACGAGCAGTACTTC.

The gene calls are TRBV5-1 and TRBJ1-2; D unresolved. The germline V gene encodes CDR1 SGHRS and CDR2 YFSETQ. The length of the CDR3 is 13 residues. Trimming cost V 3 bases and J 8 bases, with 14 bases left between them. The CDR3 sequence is CASSSPHSEGYTF. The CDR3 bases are TGCGCCAGCAGCTCACCCCACTCGGAGGGCTACACCTTC.

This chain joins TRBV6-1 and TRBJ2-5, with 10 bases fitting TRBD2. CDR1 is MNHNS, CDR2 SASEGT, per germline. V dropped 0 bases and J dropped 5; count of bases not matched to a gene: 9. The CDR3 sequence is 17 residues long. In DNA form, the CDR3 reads TGTGCCAGCAGTGAAGCGCTCGGAGCGGGGGGGCGTGAGACCCAGTACTTC. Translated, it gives CASSEALGAGGRETQYF.

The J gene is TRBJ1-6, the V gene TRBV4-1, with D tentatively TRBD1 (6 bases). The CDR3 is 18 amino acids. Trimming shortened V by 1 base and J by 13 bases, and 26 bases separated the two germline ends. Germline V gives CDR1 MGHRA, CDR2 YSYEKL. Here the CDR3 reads CASSQVISVGQRPGPLHF. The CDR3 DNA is TGCGCCAGCAGCCAAGTGATCTCCGTAGGACAGCGCCCGGGTCCCCTCCACTTT.

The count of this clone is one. In DNA form, the CDR3 reads TGTGCCAGCAGTTTATTCACAGTCTCGGCTGAAGCTTTCTTT. Translation: CASSLFTVSAEAFF. The chain employs TRBV28 and TRBJ1-1; D call uncertain. CDR3 length: 14 amino acids. CDR1 is MDHEN and CDR2 is SYDVKM in the germline V gene. V lost 1 base and J 6 bases, leaving 12 bases between the germline ends.

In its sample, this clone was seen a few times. The chain's CDR3 is CASSSTQLSTGKLFF. The CDR3 DNA is TGCGCCAGCAGCTCCACCCAACTCTCAACAGGAAAACTGTTTTTT. The chain couples TRBV5-1 to TRBJ1-4, with D possibly TRBD1 on 5 matching bases. Trimming pared 3 bases from V and 10 bases from J, leaving 19 bases between. The CDR3 sequence is 15 residues long. The germline V gene has CDR1 SGHRS and CDR2 YFSETQ.

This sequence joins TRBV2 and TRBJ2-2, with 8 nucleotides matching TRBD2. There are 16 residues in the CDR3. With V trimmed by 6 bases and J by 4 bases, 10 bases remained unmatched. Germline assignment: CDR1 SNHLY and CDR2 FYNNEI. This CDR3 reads CASSNLRSGGTGELFF. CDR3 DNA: TGTGCCAGCAGCAACCTAAGGAGCGGGGGCACCGGGGAGCTGTTTTTT.

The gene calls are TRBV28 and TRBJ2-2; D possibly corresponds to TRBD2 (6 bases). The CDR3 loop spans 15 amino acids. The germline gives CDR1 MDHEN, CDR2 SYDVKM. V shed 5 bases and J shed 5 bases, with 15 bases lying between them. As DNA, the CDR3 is TGTGCCAGCAGTCGTCCCGGGACTCAAACCGGGGAGCTGTTTTTT. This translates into CASSRPGTQTGELFF.

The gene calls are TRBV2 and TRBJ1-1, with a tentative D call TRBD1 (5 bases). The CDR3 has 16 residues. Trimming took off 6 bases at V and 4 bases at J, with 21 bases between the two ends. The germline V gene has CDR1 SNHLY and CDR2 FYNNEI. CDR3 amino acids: CASRPTTAGGGTEAFF. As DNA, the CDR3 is TGTGCCAGCAGGCCCACGACTGCGGGGGGTGGCACTGAAGCTTTCTTT. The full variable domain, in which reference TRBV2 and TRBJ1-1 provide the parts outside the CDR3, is EPEVTQTPSHQVTQMGQEVILRCVPISNHLYFYWYRQILGQKVEFLVSFYNNEISEKSEIFDDQFSVERPDGSNFTLKIRSTKLEDSAMYFCASRPTTAGGGTEAFFGQGTRLTVV.

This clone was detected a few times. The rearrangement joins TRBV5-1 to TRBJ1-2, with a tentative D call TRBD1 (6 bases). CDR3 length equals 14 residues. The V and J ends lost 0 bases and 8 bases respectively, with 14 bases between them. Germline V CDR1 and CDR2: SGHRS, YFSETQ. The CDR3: CASSLDRAQVGYTF. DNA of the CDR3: TGCGCCAGCAGCTTGGACAGGGCCCAGGTGGGCTACACCTTC. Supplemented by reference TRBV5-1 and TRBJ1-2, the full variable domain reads KAGVTQTPRYLIKTRGQQVTLSCSPISGHRSVSWYQQTPGQGLQFLFEYFSETQRNKGNFPGRFSGRQFSNSRSEMNVSTLELGDSALYLCASSLDRAQVGYTFGSGTRLTVV.